Listed below are T cell receptor beta chains from one sample, sequenced in a study of post-analysis software for immune sequencing data. TCRdb re-called the PCR reads through MiXCR, storing one row per CDR3 protein. The sample lists about 500,000 distinct CDR3 sequences; under 55% were seen once. Sequencing was performed on blood. The receptors were sampled from a girl under 18 with multiple sclerosis. Each CDR3 is given with its conserved first and last residue. Each record gives: J gene, D gene, V gene, clone size, CDR3 protein, CDR3 DNA. The D gene is left open where the match is weak. Clone size appears in some rows only: once, few, many, or a class for an expanded clone.

>TRBJ2-2|TRBD2|TRBV12-3/TRBV12-4|NA
CASSKRELGGELFF
TGTGCCAGCAGTAAGCGGGAGCTGGGCGGGGAGCTGTTTTTT
>TRBJ1-1|NA|TRBV20-1|few
CSARALGQNTEAFF
TGCAGTGCTAGAGCCCTCGGACAGAACACTGAAGCTTTCTTT
>TRBJ2-5|NA|TRBV15|NA
CATSIDAETETQYF
TGTGCCACCAGCATTGACGCGGAGACGGAGACCCAGTACTTC
>TRBJ2-7|TRBD1|TRBV28|NA
CASSLSDRVGYEQYF
TGTGCCAGCAGTCTATCGGACAGGGTAGGCTACGAGCAGTACTTC
>TRBJ2-1|TRBD1|TRBV20-1|NA
CSAQGQGGSSSYNEQFF
TGCAGTGCCCAAGGACAGGGGGGGTCCAGCTCCTACAATGAGCAGTTCTTC
>TRBJ2-6|NA|TRBV3-1|NA
CASSQESLGQPANVRTF
TGTGCCAGCAGCCAAGAGTCGTTAGGACAGCCAGCCAACGTCCGGACTTTC
>TRBJ2-4|TRBD2|TRBV28|NA
CASSTGLAGWGYF
TGTGCCAGCAGCACGGGACTAGCGGGATGGGGGTACTTC
>TRBJ2-7|NA|TRBV12-3/TRBV12-4|NA
CASSGPAGTSYEQYF
TGTGCCAGCAGTGGACCAGCCGGGACTTCCTACGAGCAGTACTTC
>TRBJ2-3|NA|TRBV28|NA
CASFPLAKSTDTQYF
TGTGCCAGCTTTCCTTTGGCTAAGTCGACAGATACGCAGTATTTT
>TRBJ1-5|NA|TRBV7-6|many
CASSLRAADYSNQPQHF
TGTGCCAGCAGCCTCAGGGCCGCGGACTATAGCAATCAGCCCCAGCATTTT
>TRBJ2-3|NA|TRBV28|NA
CASSFPEVRGNPTDTRYF
TGTGCCAGCAGTTTTCCCGAGGTCAGGGGAAACCCCACAGATACGCGGTATTTT
>TRBJ1-4|TRBD1|TRBV29-1|few
CSVTGATNEKLFF
TGCAGCGTCACAGGGGCAACTAATGAAAAACTGTTTTTT
>TRBJ2-7|NA|TRBV7-2|NA
CASSLAVADEQYF
TGTGCCAGCAGCTTAGCGGTGGCGGACGAGCAGTACTTC
>TRBJ2-5|NA|TRBV7-3|few
CASSFRGEGETQYF
TGTGCCAGCAGCTTTAGAGGAGAGGGGGAGACCCAGTACTTC
>TRBJ2-1|NA|TRBV9|NA
CASSGQDYNEQFF
TGTGCCAGCAGCGGACAGGACTACAATGAGCAGTTCTTC
>TRBJ2-7|TRBD1|TRBV5-1|NA
CASSLAGRTGKQNEQYF
TGCGCCAGCAGCTTGGCGGGCAGGACAGGGAAGCAAAACGAGCAGTACTTC
>TRBJ2-3|TRBD1|TRBV20-1|NA
CSARQGGDTQYF
TGCAGTGCCAGACAGGGGGGAGATACGCAGTATTTT
>TRBJ2-1|TRBD2|TRBV7-9|few
CASSLDSSGRSQFF
TGTGCCAGCAGCTTAGATTCTAGCGGGAGGAGTCAGTTCTTC
>TRBJ2-7|TRBD2|TRBV5-6|NA
CASINSGNRYEQYF
TGTGCCAGCATCAATAGCGGGAACCGCTACGAGCAGTACTTC
>TRBJ2-7|NA|TRBV27|NA
CASSYAPASYEQYF
TGTGCCAGCAGTTACGCGCCGGCTTCCTACGAGCAGTACTTC
>TRBJ2-5|TRBD2|TRBV29-1|few
CSVEDLSGSKQETQYF
TGCAGCGTTGAAGATCTCAGCGGGAGTAAACAAGAGACCCAGTACTTC
>TRBJ1-4|NA|TRBV28|few
CASSSEKLFF
TGTGCCAGCAGTTCCGAAAAACTGTTTTTT
>TRBJ2-7|NA|TRBV20-1|few
CSAGEFGGETTYEQYF
TGCAGTGCCGGGGAATTCGGTGGGGAAACGACATACGAGCAGTACTTC
>TRBJ2-7|TRBD1|TRBV7-8|NA
CASSYRDREAYEQYF
TGTGCCAGCAGCTACCGGGACAGGGAGGCCTACGAGCAGTACTTC
>TRBJ2-1|TRBD1|TRBV7-8|few
CASTPTGASDEQFF
TGTGCCAGCACCCCCACAGGGGCCTCCGATGAGCAGTTCTTC
>TRBJ1-2|NA|TRBV15|few
CATSRDRHPNYGYTF
TGTGCCACCAGCAGAGACAGGCATCCCAACTATGGCTACACCTTC
>TRBJ2-3|TRBD2|TRBV24-1|NA
CATSALAGDTQYF
TGTGCCACCAGTGCACTAGCGGGAGATACGCAGTATTTT
>TRBJ2-3|NA|TRBV11-2|NA
CASSKDYTDTQYF
TGTGCCAGCAGTAAGGACTACACAGATACGCAGTATTTT
>TRBJ2-4|NA|TRBV7-8|NA
CASSPGTAAKNIQYF
TGTGCCAGCAGCCCCGGGACTGCAGCCAAAAACATTCAGTACTTC
>TRBJ2-3|NA|TRBV5-1|few
CASSFSWASTDTQYF
TGCGCCAGCAGCTTTAGTTGGGCCTCCACAGATACGCAGTATTTT
>TRBJ1-1|NA|TRBV24-1|NA
CATMGAAPTEAFF
TGTGCCACCATGGGGGCTGCTCCAACTGAAGCTTTCTTT
>TRBJ2-7|TRBD2|TRBV20-1|few
CSASKSSGSEQYF
TGCAGTGCTAGTAAGAGTAGCGGGAGCGAGCAGTACTTC
>TRBJ1-1|NA|TRBV7-9|NA
CASTPLPGNTEAFF
TGTGCCAGCACCCCCTTGCCGGGGAACACTGAAGCTTTCTTT
>TRBJ2-7|NA|TRBV20-1|few
CSARAYTFPAEQYF
TGCAGTGCTAGAGCTTACACCTTCCCGGCTGAGCAGTACTTC
>TRBJ2-5|TRBD1|TRBV20-1|NA
CSASGTGGETQYF
TGCAGTGCTAGCGGAACAGGGGGAGAGACCCAGTACTTC
>TRBJ2-1|TRBD2|TRBV10-3|NA
CAISESTGTKHYNEQFF
TGTGCCATCAGTGAGTCGACCGGGACTAAACACTACAATGAGCAGTTCTTC
>TRBJ2-5|NA|TRBV12-3/TRBV12-4|NA
CASRPGPMRQETQYF
TGTGCCAGCAGACCGGGACCTATGCGGCAAGAGACCCAGTACTTC
>TRBJ2-6|TRBD1|TRBV24-1|NA
CATSDPTGVESSGANVLTF
TGTGCCACCAGTGATCCGACAGGGGTCGAGAGCTCTGGGGCCAACGTCCTGACTTTC